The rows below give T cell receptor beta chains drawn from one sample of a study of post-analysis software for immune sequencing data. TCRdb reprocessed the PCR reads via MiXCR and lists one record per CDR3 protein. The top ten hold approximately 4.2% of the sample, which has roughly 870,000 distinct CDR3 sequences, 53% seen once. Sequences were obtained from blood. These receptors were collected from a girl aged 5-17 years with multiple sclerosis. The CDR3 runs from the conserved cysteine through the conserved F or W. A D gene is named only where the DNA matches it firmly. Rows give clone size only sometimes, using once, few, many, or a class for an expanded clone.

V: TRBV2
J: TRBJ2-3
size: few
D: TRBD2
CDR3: CASSDMGGSTDTQYF
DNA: TGTGCCAGCAGTGATATGGGGGGGAGCACAGATACGCAGTATTTT

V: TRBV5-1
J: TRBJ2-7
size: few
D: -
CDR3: CASSPRDTSYEQYF
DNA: TGCGCCAGCAGCCCAAGGGACACCTCCTACGAGCAGTACTTC

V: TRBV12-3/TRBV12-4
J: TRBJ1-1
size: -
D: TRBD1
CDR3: CASGTGGTEAFF
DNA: TGTGCCAGCGGCACAGGGGGCACTGAAGCTTTCTTT

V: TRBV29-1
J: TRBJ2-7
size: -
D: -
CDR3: CSVEGIGAEQYF
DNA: TGCAGCGTTGAAGGGATTGGGGCCGAGCAGTACTTC

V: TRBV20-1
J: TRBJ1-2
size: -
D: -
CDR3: CSARIGGYGYTF
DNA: TGCAGTGCCAGAATTGGGGGCTATGGCTACACCTTC

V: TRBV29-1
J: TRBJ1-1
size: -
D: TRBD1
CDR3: CSVGTGGHMNTEAFF
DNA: TGCAGCGTGGGGACAGGGGGCCACATGAACACTGAAGCTTTCTTT

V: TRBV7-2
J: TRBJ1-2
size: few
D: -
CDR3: CASSLTGRHGYTF
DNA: TGTGCCAGCAGCTTGACAGGACGACATGGCTACACCTTC

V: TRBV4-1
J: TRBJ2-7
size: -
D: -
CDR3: CASSHTPPSEGLSYEQYF
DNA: TGCGCCAGCAGCCATACGCCCCCCTCAGAGGGGCTTTCCTACGAGCAGTACTTC

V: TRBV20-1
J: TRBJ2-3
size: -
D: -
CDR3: CSALHRQNFTDTQYF
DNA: TGCAGTGCTCTACACCGACAGAATTTCACAGATACGCAGTATTTT

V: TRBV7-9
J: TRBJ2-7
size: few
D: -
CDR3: CASSLILTGIHEQYF
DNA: TGTGCCAGCAGCTTAATTCTTACAGGGATCCACGAGCAGTACTTC

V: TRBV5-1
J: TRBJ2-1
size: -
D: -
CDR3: CASSLGWTAHNNEQFF
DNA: TGCGCCAGCAGCTTGGGTTGGACAGCGCATAACAATGAGCAGTTCTTC